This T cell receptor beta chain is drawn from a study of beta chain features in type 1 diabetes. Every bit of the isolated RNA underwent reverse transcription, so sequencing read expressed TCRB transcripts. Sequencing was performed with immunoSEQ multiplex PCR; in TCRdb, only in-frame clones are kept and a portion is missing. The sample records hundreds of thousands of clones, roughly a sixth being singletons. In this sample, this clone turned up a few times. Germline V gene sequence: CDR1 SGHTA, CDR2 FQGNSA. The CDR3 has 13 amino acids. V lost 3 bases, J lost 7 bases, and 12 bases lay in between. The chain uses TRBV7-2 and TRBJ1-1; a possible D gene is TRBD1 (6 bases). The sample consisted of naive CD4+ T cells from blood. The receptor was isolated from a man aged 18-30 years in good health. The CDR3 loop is CASSFKDSFEAFF. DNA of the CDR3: TGTGCCAGCAGCTTTAAGGACAGCTTTGAAGCTTTCTTT.